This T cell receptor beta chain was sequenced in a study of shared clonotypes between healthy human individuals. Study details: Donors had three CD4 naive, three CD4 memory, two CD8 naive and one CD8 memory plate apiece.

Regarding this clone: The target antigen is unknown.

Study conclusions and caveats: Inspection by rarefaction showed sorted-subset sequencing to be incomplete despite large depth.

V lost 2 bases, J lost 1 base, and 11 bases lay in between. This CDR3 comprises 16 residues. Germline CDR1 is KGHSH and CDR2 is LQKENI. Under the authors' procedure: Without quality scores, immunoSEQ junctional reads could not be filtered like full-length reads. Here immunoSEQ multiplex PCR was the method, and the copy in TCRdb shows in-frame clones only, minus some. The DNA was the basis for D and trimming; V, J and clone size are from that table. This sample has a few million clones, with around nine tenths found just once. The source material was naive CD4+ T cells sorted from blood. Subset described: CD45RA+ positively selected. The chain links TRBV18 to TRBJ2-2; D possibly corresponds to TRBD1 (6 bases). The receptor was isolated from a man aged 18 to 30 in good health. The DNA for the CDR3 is TGTGCCAGCTCACCAGGAGCACAGGGGAACACCGGGGAGCTGTTTTTT. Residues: CASSPGAQGNTGELFF.